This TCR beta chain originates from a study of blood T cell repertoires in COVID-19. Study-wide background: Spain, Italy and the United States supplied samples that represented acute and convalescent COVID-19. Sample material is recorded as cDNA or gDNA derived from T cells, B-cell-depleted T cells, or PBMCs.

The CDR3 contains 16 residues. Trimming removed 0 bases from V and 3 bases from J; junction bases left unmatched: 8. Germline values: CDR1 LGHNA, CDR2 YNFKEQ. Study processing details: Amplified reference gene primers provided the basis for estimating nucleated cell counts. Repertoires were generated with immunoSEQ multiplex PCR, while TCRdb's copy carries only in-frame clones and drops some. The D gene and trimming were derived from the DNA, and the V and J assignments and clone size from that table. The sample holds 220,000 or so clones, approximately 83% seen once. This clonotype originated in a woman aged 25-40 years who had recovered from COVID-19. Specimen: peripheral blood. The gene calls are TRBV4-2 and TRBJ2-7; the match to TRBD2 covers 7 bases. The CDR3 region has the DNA TGTGCCAGCAGCCAAGATTGGCTAGCGGATAACTACGAGCAGTACTTC. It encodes CASSQDWLADNYEQYF.